This TCR beta chain appears in the sequencing data of a study of T cells in Graves' hyperthyroidism and ophthalmopathy (dated 2019 in TCRdb). At the level of the whole study: Peripheral blood samples were taken at initial diagnosis, before any treatment was given. To identify TCR V-J signatures that set the groups apart, the researchers used a discovery cohort of 100 patients, made up of 40 to 45 with Graves' ophthalmopathy and some 60 with stable Graves' hyperthyroidism. An independent validation cohort of around 19 hyperthyroidism patients and about 16 patients who later progressed to ophthalmopathy tested prospective prediction of ophthalmopathy. The roughly 91 discovery patients were randomly divided into training and test sets at a 7:3 ratio. In addition, the study compared T-cell repertoires in thyroid tissue and in blood from over 5 Graves' hyperthyroidism patients. Once sampling was done, hyperthyroidism patients were given methimazole at a starting dose of 30 mg daily, whereas ophthalmopathy patients were given high-dose intravenous methylprednisolone. TCR Vbeta CDR3 sequencing of 120 to 150 peripheral blood samples (over 40 ophthalmopathy, about 75 hyperthyroidism and roughly 17 progressor patients) is reported in the paper.

This clonotype was found many times. This clone's antigen is unknown. No base quality information exists; no much larger clone differs at one position. In the ophthalmopathy patients, disease was moderately to severely active, with a Clinical Activity Score of 3 or more, a NOSPECS grade of 4 or more, and a duration of less than 3 months. Patients with uncontrolled infections, other autoimmune diseases, pregnancy or lactation were excluded. Diagnoses relied on clinical symptoms, serum thyroxine and TRAb, thyroid ultrasound and orbital computed tomography. PBMCs were isolated from about 9 ml of fresh peripheral blood by Ficoll-Paque density gradient centrifugation. Trizol reagent was used to extract total RNA, and RNA quality was then checked on an Agilent 2100 Bioanalyzer. The TCR beta CDR3 regions were amplified from RNA transcripts. For the first round of RT-PCR on the TCR CDR3, the HTBI primer set was used together with the Qiagen OneStep RT-PCR kit. The libraries were constructed in a second round of multiplex PCR and then size-selected and purified. Paired-end sequencing of the libraries was performed with 100 bp reads on an Illumina HiSeq2000. Turning to the authors' computational methods: SOAPnuke was used to process the raw data, throwing out any read that contained adapters or uncalled bases, had a mean Phred below 15, or lacked an exact constant-primer or identifier match. COPE v1.2.5 was used to merge high-quality paired reads, and clonotypes were defined as unique nucleotide sequences. MiTCR v1.1 was used to align clonotypes to the IMGT TRBV, TRBD and TRBJ reference segments. Analysis was restricted to V-J combinations with a frequency above 0.0001, which covered over 98% of repertoires. A TCS score was defined as the ratio of F50 (clonal expansion) to E x V (chaos), with BLOSUM62-based TCRdist applied between CDR3 peptides within each V-J. Welch's t-statistics and random forest reduced fewer than 600 V-J features to 13, which were used in a naive Bayes classifier (R e1071). TCRdb handled the public reads itself, with Q25 trimming in fastp and clone calling in MiXCR, and kept productive beta chains. Each record represents a unique CDR3 protein, reported with the most common genes and DNA among its rows. TCRdb's processing, not the authors' own work, is the source of the V and J calls. The sample data list 500,000 to 550,000 distinct CDR3 sequences, and 20% of these were observed just once. The ten most abundant clones make up roughly 50% of the sample.

What the research found in general, with its limitations: A model built on a 13 V-J signature distinguished ophthalmopathy from stable hyperthyroidism, reaching around 90% sensitivity and 81.08% specificity in cross-validation and 80%/75% in testing. Most expanded thyroid clonotypes (frequency above 0.001) were also detected in blood, suggesting blood repertoires may reflect thyroid immune responses. Sample size was not statistically predetermined, and blinding of investigators to group allocation was not performed. During validation, the model predicted progression to ophthalmopathy a median of about 6.5 months ahead of onset, with around 65% sensitivity and under 85% specificity.

According to the germline V gene, CDR1 reads SGHVS and CDR2 reads FQNEAQ. The CDR3 starts with the cysteine, ends with the phenylalanine, and has 14 residues. Left in the record is the CDR3 DNA by itself, 42 bases read in frame from the first base. V has 1 base trimmed and J has 1 base trimmed; junction bases matching no gene number 0. The TCR was taken from a man between 35 and 55 years old with Graves' ophthalmopathy. The rearrangement joined TRBV7-8 to TRBJ2-5, with 7 bases aligning to TRBD1. What was sequenced was blood. The DNA reads as follows: TGTGCCAGCAGCTTAGGGGACAGCCAAGAGACCCAGTACTTC. This is translated as CASSLGDSQETQYF.